The next 26 T cell receptor beta chains were all read from a single sample in a study of cytomegalovirus exposure and HLA in healthy donors. Primers: 60 Vbeta forward and 13 Jbeta reverse. The data were produced by immunoSEQ multiplex PCR, yet TCRdb's version contains in-frame clones alone and is incomplete. The table shows about 93,000 clones, with 65% occurring only once. The sequenced sample consisted of PBMCs. Source of these receptors: a boy under 18 in good health and CMV-seropositive.

The rearrangement uses TRBV2 and TRBJ1-2; 7 bases match TRBD1. This CDR3 has 13 amino acids. After removal of 3 bases from V and 8 bases from J, the junction contained 6 bases not matched to a gene. Germline CDR1 SNHLY, CDR2 FYNNEI. The DNA for the CDR3 is TGTGCCAGCAGTGATTCGACAGGGAGAGGCTACACCTTC. As protein: CASSDSTGRGYTF.

The chain couples TRBV15 to TRBJ2-2; 9 nucleotides agree with TRBD1. Germline V gene sequence: CDR1 LNHNV, CDR2 YYDKDF (reference sequence). With V trimmed by 4 bases and J by 7 bases, 7 bases remained unmatched. CDR3 size: 15 residues. The CDR3 DNA follows: TGTGCCACCAGCAACACGGGACAGGGAATCGGGGAGCTGTTTTTT. Its translation is CATSNTGQGIGELFF.

The gene calls are TRBV6-5 and TRBJ1-2; maybe TRBD1 (5 bases). Trimming removed 5 bases at V and 6 bases at J, with 13 bases between. Germline-derived CDR1 and CDR2 are MNHEY and SVGAGI. CDR3 length: 13 residues. The CDR3 protein is CASSPQGNHGYTF. The DNA of the CDR3 is TGTGCCAGCAGTCCCCAGGGAAATCATGGCTACACCTTC.

V is TRBV5-4 and J is TRBJ2-1; 9 bases map to TRBD2. This CDR3 spans 16 amino acids. Germline CDR1 reads SGHNT; CDR2 reads YYREEE (reference sequence). V dropped 4 bases and J dropped 3; count of bases not matched to a gene: 8. In nucleotides, the CDR3 is TGTGCCAGCAGCATATATAGCGGGAGATACTACAATGAGCAGTTCTTC. Its protein product is CASSIYSGRYYNEQFF.

The V gene is TRBV12-5, the J gene TRBJ2-4; 11 bases match TRBD2. The CDR3 has 16 residues. The V and J ends lost 5 bases and 7 bases, in that order; junction bases with no gene match: 10. The V gene's germline CDR1 is LGHNT and CDR2 FRNRAP. CDR3 sequence: CASGLTLAGGANIQYF. The CDR3 coding sequence is TGTGCTAGTGGTCTAACATTAGCGGGGGGGGCGAACATTCAGTACTTC. The complete variable domain, with remaining parts taken from reference TRBV12-5 and TRBJ2-4, reads DARVTQTPRHKVTEMGQEVTMRCQPILGHNTVFWYRQTMMQGLELLAYFRNRAPLDDSGMPKDRFSAEMPDATLATLKIQPSEPRDSAVYFCASGLTLAGGANIQYFGAGTRLSVL.

This clone was seen more than once but under ten times. The chain joins TRBV7-2 to TRBJ2-3, with D perhaps TRBD2 (6 bases). This CDR3 region has 14 residues. V was trimmed by 4 bases and J by 5 bases, leaving 13 bases between them. The germline gives CDR1 SGHTA, CDR2 FQGNSA. CDR3 protein: CASSSGGVLDTQYF. CDR3 DNA: TGTGCCAGCAGCTCCGGGGGAGTCCTAGATACGCAGTATTTT.

The chain combines TRBV6-5 with TRBJ2-7; TRBD2 might be the D (5 bases). Germline CDR1 reads MNHEY; CDR2 reads SVGAGI. The V end lost 6 bases, the J end lost 1 base, and 16 bases lay between the germline ends. The CDR3 has 15 amino acids. The DNA of the CDR3 is TGTGCCAGCAGATACCCCCCCCCGGGATCCTACGAGCAGTACTTC. It specifies CASRYPPPGSYEQYF.

The rearrangement links TRBV5-1 to TRBJ2-3, with 9 bases aligning to TRBD2. Per germline, CDR1 SGHRS and CDR2 YFSETQ. The V and J ends lost 2 bases and 1 base, in that order; junction bases with no gene match: 2. This CDR3 region has 15 residues. The CDR3 loop reads CASSFAGGGTDTQYF. The CDR3 DNA is TGCGCCAGCAGCTTCGCGGGAGGGGGCACAGATACGCAGTATTTT.

A few counts support this clone. The chain recombines TRBV7-9 with TRBJ2-3; D not resolved. The CDR3 is 13 residues long. The germline gives CDR1 SEHNR, CDR2 FQNEAQ (reference sequence). V gave up 3 bases and J gave up 1 base, with 5 bases separating them. The chain's CDR3 is CASSFRGTDTQYF. CDR3 nucleotides: TGTGCCAGCAGCTTCCGGGGCACAGATACGCAGTATTTT.

The rearrangement links TRBV2 to TRBJ1-1, with D uncertain. V was shortened by 7 bases and J by 8 bases, with 14 bases between the two germline ends. The CDR3 contains 12 residues. The germline gives CDR1 SNHLY, CDR2 FYNNEI. As DNA, the CDR3 is TGTGCCAGCAATCCAAGGTCCGGGGAAGCTTTCTTT. It yields the protein CASNPRSGEAFF.

The chain combines TRBV5-8 with TRBJ1-4, with 9 bases identical to TRBD1. From germline, CDR1 is SGHTS and CDR2 YDEGEE. J was trimmed by 2 bases and V by 2 bases; bases with no gene match: 7. This CDR3 has 17 amino acids. The DNA for the CDR3 is TGTGCCAGCAGCTTTGGACAGGGGAGTTTTACTAATGAAAAACTGTTTTTT. Its protein product is CASSFGQGSFTNEKLFF.

In its sample, this clone was seen a few times. V and J are TRBV6-5 and TRBJ1-1; D gene unclear. V lost 4 bases, J lost 3 bases, and 6 bases lay in between. This CDR3 is built from 12 residues. Germline CDR1 is MNHEY and CDR2 is SVGAGI. CDR3 in amino acids: CASSSLYTEAFF. CDR3 coding DNA: TGTGCCAGCAGTTCACTTTACACTGAAGCTTTCTTT.

This chain links TRBV9 with TRBJ2-1, with TRBD2 matching over 8 bases. The CDR3 is made up of 16 amino acids. V lost 0 bases to trimming and J lost 6 bases; unmatched junction nucleotides: 8. Germline CDR1 SGDLS, CDR2 YYNGEE. In nucleotides, the CDR3 is TGTGCCAGCAGCGTAGCTCGAGCGGGAGCCGTCAATGAGCAGTTCTTC. Protein sequence: CASSVARAGAVNEQFF.

The rearrangement uses TRBV5-1 and TRBJ2-1; 12 nucleotides agree with TRBD2. Per the germline V gene, CDR1 is SGHRS and CDR2 is YFSETQ. V was pared by 0 bases and J by 12 bases, with 10 bases of the junction left unmatched. The CDR3 is made up of 16 amino acids. CDR3 in DNA: TGCGCCAGCAGCTTGGGACTAGCGGGGGAGGTAAGGGTGCAGTTCTTC. It yields the protein CASSLGLAGEVRVQFF.

The sample holds a few counts of this clone. The chain carries TRBV4-3 and TRBJ2-3; D may be TRBD1 (6 bases). This CDR3 spans 16 amino acids. Trimming pared 0 bases from V and 8 bases from J, leaving 18 bases between. Per the germline V gene, CDR1 is LGHNA and CDR2 is YSLEER. CDR3 in DNA: TGCGCCAGCAGCCAAGATCCGAACTGGGGGACATCTACGCAGTATTTT. Protein sequence: CASSQDPNWGTSTQYF.

This chain links TRBV29-1 with TRBJ1-4; possible D gene TRBD1, 5 bases. Trimming took off 5 bases at V and 3 bases at J, with 10 bases between the two ends. Germline V gene lookup returns CDR1 SQVTM and CDR2 ANQGSEA. CDR3 size: 13 residues. DNA for the CDR3: TGCAGCGTTAGACAGTACCCTAATGAAAAACTGTTTTTT. Its protein is CSVRQYPNEKLFF.

This clone appeared a few times. The chain is built from TRBV19 and TRBJ2-7; maybe TRBD2 (5 bases). Germline-derived CDR1 and CDR2 are LNHDA and SQIVND (reference sequence). Trimming removed 3 bases from V and 2 bases from J, with 14 bases in between. The CDR3 spans 15 residues. The CDR3 DNA reads TGTGCCAGTAGTATCCGGAGCGGTAGTCCCTACGAGCAGTACTTC. Protein product: CASSIRSGSPYEQYF.

This rearrangement joins TRBV5-1 to TRBJ2-7, with TRBD2 matching over 11 bases. Per germline, CDR1 SGHRS and CDR2 YFSETQ. The CDR3 is 16 amino acids. V lost 0 bases and J lost 12; bases outside the gene matches: 14. CDR3 residues: CASSLGPSSGRRSGYF. CDR3 sequence (DNA): TGCGCCAGCAGCTTGGGCCCTTCTAGCGGGAGGCGATCAGGGTACTTC.

This clone was picked up one time. This chain connects TRBV2 to TRBJ2-6; D perhaps matches TRBD2 (6 bases). Germline V gene data show CDR1 as SNHLY and CDR2 as FYNNEI. V lost 4 bases to trimming and J lost 0 bases, with 16 bases between them. This CDR3 spans 18 amino acids. CDR3 nucleotide sequence: TGTGCCAGCAGTGGACCCCGGGACTTTAGCTCTGGGGCCAACGTCCTGACTTTC. This gives the protein CASSGPRDFSSGANVLTF.

The gene calls are TRBV20-1 and TRBJ2-3, with 7 positions matching TRBD2. The CDR3 runs to 11 residues. Trimming took 6 bases from V and 5 from J; bases not matched to a gene: 2. The V gene's germline CDR1 is DFQATT and CDR2 SNEGSKA (reference sequence). The DNA of the CDR3 is TGCAGTGCGCAGCGGGGAGATACGCAGTATTTT. Translated: CSAQRGDTQYF.

This rearrangement joins TRBV6-6 to TRBJ2-1, with D possibly matching TRBD1 (5 bases). This CDR3 contains 13 residues. V lost 3 bases and J lost 9, with 12 bases in between. Germline CDR1 and CDR2: MNHNY and SVGAGI (reference sequence). The CDR3 here is CASSYAGKGEQFF. The CDR3 nucleotides read TGTGCCAGCAGTTATGCAGGGAAAGGTGAGCAGTTCTTC.

This clone was seen once. One junction end does not reproduce the germline sequence, and a read error may be involved. The gene calls are TRBV4-1 and TRBJ1-2; no clear D gene. Germline assignment: CDR1 MGHRA and CDR2 YSYEKL. This CDR3 comprises 13 residues. The CDR3 coding sequence is TGCGCCAGCAGTCAAGAGGCGGACTATGGCTACACCTTC. Protein: CASSQEADYGYTF.

The V gene is TRBV7-9, the J gene TRBJ2-4, with D unclear. The CDR3 is 15 amino acids. V dropped 2 bases and J dropped 0 bases, with 8 bases sitting between them. CDR1 is SEHNR and CDR2 is FQNEAQ in the germline V gene (reference sequence). CDR3 coding DNA: TGTGCCAGCAGCTTATCAACTCTAGCCAAAAACATTCAGTACTTC. It specifies CASSLSTLAKNIQYF. The full variable domain, completed using reference TRBV7-9 and TRBJ2-4, is DTGVSQNPRHKITKRGQNVTFRCDPISEHNRLYWYRQTLGQGPEFLTYFQNEAQLEKSRLLSDRFSAERPKGSFSTLEIQRTEQGDSAMYLCASSLSTLAKNIQYFGAGTRLSVL.

The chain employs TRBV27 and TRBJ2-1; a possible D gene is TRBD1 (6 bases). The CDR3 totals 13 residues. The V and J ends lost 5 bases and 4 bases respectively, with 9 bases between them. CDR1 is MNHEY, CDR2 SMNVEV, per germline (reference sequence). CDR3 nucleotide sequence: TGTGCCAGCAGTGTGACAGGATACAATGAGCAGTTCTTC. Protein product: CASSVTGYNEQFF.

This sequence joins TRBV25-1 and TRBJ2-2; D unclear. CDR1 is MGHDK and CDR2 is SYGVNS in the germline V gene. This CDR3 comprises 12 residues. Trimming shortened V by 7 bases and J by 1 base, and 4 bases separated the two germline ends. The CDR3 DNA reads as TGTGCCAGCACAGGGAACACCGGGGAGCTGTTTTTT. Translated, it gives CASTGNTGELFF.

The rearrangement links TRBV7-3 to TRBJ2-2; tentative D call: TRBD1 (5 bases). CDR1 SGHTA and CDR2 FQGTGA come from the germline V gene. Trimming took 6 bases from V and 7 from J, leaving 12 bases between them. The CDR3 runs 13 residues. CDR3 region: CASRVGALGELFF. CDR3 nucleotide sequence: TGTGCCAGCAGGGTTGGGGCCCTCGGGGAGCTGTTTTTT.